A selection of T cell receptor beta chains follows, all from one sample in a study of T cells after yellow fever vaccination. TCRdb re-called the 5' RACE reads with MiXCR, one entry per CDR3 protein. This sample has 250,000 to 400,000 distinct CDR3 sequences, with 3.5% to 4.5% found just once. The material was PBMCs, obtained 15 days after the yellow fever booster vaccination. The receptor set was obtained from a man aged 18 to 29 who received the YFV17D yellow fever vaccine. CDR3s include the opening cysteine and the closing phenylalanine or tryptophan. D genes are given only for firm matches. Some rows mark clone size as missing; the rest say once, few, many or name a class of expanded clone.

clone_size: NA; v_call: TRBV20-1; d_call: NA; j_call: TRBJ2-3; cdr3_nt: TGCAGTGCTAGTCCCTTTCGGAGGGGGACAGATACGCAGTATTTT; cdr3_aa: CSASPFRRGTDTQYF
clone_size: many; v_call: TRBV12-3/TRBV12-4; d_call: NA; j_call: TRBJ1-1; cdr3_nt: TGTGCCAGCAGTTTGTGGGCAGGAGAAGGAGCTTTCTTT; cdr3_aa: CASSLWAGEGAFF
clone_size: NA; v_call: TRBV6-5; d_call: TRBD1; j_call: TRBJ1-5; cdr3_nt: TGTGCCAGCCGACGGACAGGGGCGTATAGCAATCAGCCCCAGCATTTT; cdr3_aa: CASRRTGAYSNQPQHF
clone_size: few; v_call: TRBV5-1; d_call: TRBD1; j_call: TRBJ2-5; cdr3_nt: TGCGCCAGCAGCCGGGGACAGGGGGGCTCTTACCAAGAGACCCAGTACTTC; cdr3_aa: CASSRGQGGSYQETQYF
clone_size: many; v_call: TRBV7-3; d_call: NA; j_call: TRBJ1-2; cdr3_nt: TGTGCCAGCAGCCCCCCGCCCGGTATGACAGCTCCCCTTGGCTACACCTTC; cdr3_aa: CASSPPPGMTAPLGYTF
clone_size: few; v_call: TRBV12-3/TRBV12-4; d_call: NA; j_call: TRBJ2-2; cdr3_nt: TGTGCCAGCAGTCCCCCCCCTTACGACACCGGGGAGCTGTTTTTT; cdr3_aa: CASSPPPYDTGELFF
clone_size: few; v_call: TRBV27; d_call: NA; j_call: TRBJ1-1; cdr3_nt: TGTGCCACGTCTCGGTGGGGGGGTGAAGCTTTCTTT; cdr3_aa: CATSRWGGEAFF
clone_size: few; v_call: TRBV3-1; d_call: TRBD2; j_call: TRBJ2-1; cdr3_nt: TGTGCCAGCAGCCAAGGAGCGGGGGGATGGGAGCAGTTCTTC; cdr3_aa: CASSQGAGGWEQFF
clone_size: few; v_call: TRBV5-1; d_call: TRBD1; j_call: TRBJ2-5; cdr3_nt: TGCGCCAGCAGCTTGGAAGGACAGGGGGCGGTCGAGACCCAGTACTTC; cdr3_aa: CASSLEGQGAVETQYF
clone_size: NA; v_call: TRBV5-4; d_call: TRBD1; j_call: TRBJ2-1; cdr3_nt: TGTGCCAGCAGCTTCGGGACAGGGGGATACAATGAGCAGTTCTTC; cdr3_aa: CASSFGTGGYNEQFF
clone_size: many; v_call: TRBV7-2; d_call: NA; j_call: TRBJ1-4; cdr3_nt: TGTGCCAGCAGCCCAAGCACACTTGCAACTAATGAAAAACTGTTTTTT; cdr3_aa: CASSPSTLATNEKLFF
clone_size: few; v_call: TRBV7-3; d_call: TRBD2; j_call: TRBJ2-3; cdr3_nt: TGTGCCAGCAGCTCCATTAGCGGGGATGCCACAGATACGCAGTATTTT; cdr3_aa: CASSSISGDATDTQYF
clone_size: NA; v_call: TRBV27; d_call: TRBD1; j_call: TRBJ1-2; cdr3_nt: TGTGCCAGCAGTTCGATCGGGGACAGGGACTATGGCTACACCTTC; cdr3_aa: CASSSIGDRDYGYTF
clone_size: NA; v_call: TRBV15; d_call: NA; j_call: TRBJ2-1; cdr3_nt: TGTGCCACCAGCCGGACAGAATGGGATGAGCAGTTCTTC; cdr3_aa: CATSRTEWDEQFF
clone_size: few; v_call: TRBV11-3; d_call: TRBD2; j_call: TRBJ2-2; cdr3_nt: TGTGCCAGCAGCCCCTTCCCCGGGACTAGCGGGGGAGAGACCGGGGAGCTGTTTTTT; cdr3_aa: CASSPFPGTSGGETGELFF
clone_size: NA; v_call: TRBV4-3; d_call: NA; j_call: TRBJ2-2; cdr3_nt: TGCGCCAGCAGCCAAGATCCGAACGGGGTCTCTACCGGGGAGCTGTTTTTT; cdr3_aa: CASSQDPNGVSTGELFF
clone_size: many; v_call: TRBV20-1; d_call: NA; j_call: TRBJ2-5; cdr3_nt: TGCAGTGCTGGGCGTGGGGGGGCCACGTTCGGGACCCAGTACTTC; cdr3_aa: CSAGRGGATFGTQYF
clone_size: NA; v_call: TRBV12-3/TRBV12-4; d_call: NA; j_call: TRBJ1-3; cdr3_nt: TGTGCCAGCAGTCCTGGACAGAGCTCTGGAAACACCATATATTTT; cdr3_aa: CASSPGQSSGNTIYF
clone_size: NA; v_call: TRBV4-2; d_call: TRBD2; j_call: TRBJ2-3; cdr3_nt: TGTGCCAGCAGCCAGGGGACACTAGCGGGGGAGACGCAGTATTTT; cdr3_aa: CASSQGTLAGETQYF
clone_size: few; v_call: TRBV27; d_call: TRBD1; j_call: TRBJ2-1; cdr3_nt: TGTGCCAGCAGTTTAGAGTGGGACAGGGTCTACAATGAGCAGTTCTTC; cdr3_aa: CASSLEWDRVYNEQFF
clone_size: few; v_call: TRBV6-1; d_call: TRBD1; j_call: TRBJ1-5; cdr3_nt: TGTGCCAGCAGTGACAGTGGGACAGCCAATCAGCCCCAGCATTTT; cdr3_aa: CASSDSGTANQPQHF
clone_size: few; v_call: TRBV5-6; d_call: TRBD2; j_call: TRBJ2-2; cdr3_nt: TGTGCCAGCAGCCGGGAGGACACAACGAACACCGGGGAGCTGTTTTTT; cdr3_aa: CASSREDTTNTGELFF
clone_size: many; v_call: TRBV6-5; d_call: NA; j_call: TRBJ2-7; cdr3_nt: TGTGCCAGCAGCCCACAGGGTTCCCACGAGCAGTACTTC; cdr3_aa: CASSPQGSHEQYF
clone_size: few; v_call: TRBV6-5; d_call: NA; j_call: TRBJ2-6; cdr3_nt: TGTGCCAGCAGTTATGGCAGGTCTGGGGCCAACGTCCTGACTTTC; cdr3_aa: CASSYGRSGANVLTF
clone_size: few; v_call: TRBV20-1; d_call: TRBD2; j_call: TRBJ2-4; cdr3_nt: TGCAGTGCCGGGACTAGCGGGGGGCCGCGGATTTGGTACTTC; cdr3_aa: CSAGTSGGPRIWYF
clone_size: many; v_call: TRBV29-1; d_call: NA; j_call: TRBJ2-5; cdr3_nt: TGCAGCGTCGTCTGGATGGGCGGACAAGAGACCCAGTACTTC; cdr3_aa: CSVVWMGGQETQYF
clone_size: many; v_call: TRBV11-2; d_call: NA; j_call: TRBJ2-2; cdr3_nt: TGTGCCAGCAGCTTAGGATGGAACGGGGAGCTGTTTTTT; cdr3_aa: CASSLGWNGELFF
clone_size: many; v_call: TRBV7-9; d_call: NA; j_call: TRBJ2-3; cdr3_nt: TGTGCCAGCACCGAATTGGAGACGCTCACAGATACGCAGTATTTT; cdr3_aa: CASTELETLTDTQYF
clone_size: many; v_call: TRBV6-5; d_call: NA; j_call: TRBJ1-2; cdr3_nt: TGTGCCAGCAGTAAGACAGTTACTAACTATGGCTACACCTTC; cdr3_aa: CASSKTVTNYGYTF
clone_size: few; v_call: TRBV19; d_call: TRBD2; j_call: TRBJ2-5; cdr3_nt: TGTGCCAGTAGTAGAGCGGGGGTCGGAGAGACCCAGTACTTC; cdr3_aa: CASSRAGVGETQYF
clone_size: many; v_call: TRBV27; d_call: TRBD2; j_call: TRBJ2-1; cdr3_nt: TGTGCCAGCAGTCCTGCGGGCGGGGGGCCCTACAATGAGCAGTTCTTC; cdr3_aa: CASSPAGGGPYNEQFF
clone_size: few; v_call: TRBV9; d_call: TRBD1; j_call: TRBJ1-6; cdr3_nt: TGTGCCAGCAGCGCGTCAGGGGGCAATAATTCACCCCTCCACTTT; cdr3_aa: CASSASGGNNSPLHF
clone_size: NA; v_call: TRBV5-4; d_call: NA; j_call: TRBJ1-5; cdr3_nt: TGTGCCAGCAGCCGAGAGGGTCAGCCCCAGCATTTT; cdr3_aa: CASSREGQPQHF